This is a list of T cell receptor beta chains from one sample in a study of long-term antiretroviral therapy in people with HIV. Profiling relied on immunoSEQ multiplex PCR, and the TCRdb table lists in-frame clones only, not all of them. The data show about 16,000 clones, approximately 86% seen once. Material: unsorted PBMCs, obtained roughly 2.3 years before starting antiretroviral therapy. These TCRs come from a woman aged 25 to 39 with HIV. CDR3s include the opening cysteine and the closing phenylalanine or tryptophan. D genes are given only for firm matches. Where a row states a size, it is once, few, many or the class of an expanded clone; other rows omit it.

TRBD1 - TRBJ1-2 TRBV4-3 CASSQEQGARNYGYTF TGCGCCAGCAGCCAAGAACAGGGGGCGCGGAACTATGGCTACACCTTC
TRBD2 - TRBJ2-2 TRBV14 CASSQVRGERGGYTGELFF TGTGCCAGCAGCCAAGTCCGGGGAGAGCGGGGGGGCTACACCGGGGAGCTGTTTTTT
- - TRBJ1-4 TRBV4-3 CASSQTPREKLFF TGCGCCAGCAGCCAAACCCCGAGGGAAAAACTGTTTTTT
TRBD2 - TRBJ2-3 TRBV29-1 CSGTSGGTDTQYF TGCAGCGGGACTAGCGGGGGTACAGATACGCAGTATTTT
- - TRBJ2-6 TRBV30 CAYAVGSGANVLTF TGTGCCTATGCGGTTGGGTCTGGGGCCAACGTCCTGACTTTC
- - TRBJ2-2 TRBV29-1 CSGGVGLGELFF TGCAGCGGTGGAGTGGGCCTCGGGGAGCTGTTTTTT
- few TRBJ1-2 TRBV18 CASSPGDYGYTF TGTGCCAGCTCACCTGGGGACTATGGCTACACCTTC
TRBD1 once TRBJ2-7 TRBV5-1 CASSPRQGIYEQYF TGCGCCAGCAGCCCCCGACAGGGTATATACGAGCAGTACTTC
- - TRBJ2-2 TRBV30 CAWSVGTPGTGELFF TGTGCCTGGAGTGTCGGCACCCCTGGGACCGGGGAGCTGTTTTTT
- - TRBJ2-2 TRBV21-1 CASSKRQDTGELFF TGTGCCAGCAGCAAAAGGCAGGACACCGGGGAGCTGTTTTTT
- few TRBJ2-7 TRBV6-5 CASSYSTEHLYF TGTGCCAGCAGTTACTCGACAGAGCACCTGTACTTC
- - TRBJ2-1 TRBV21-1 CATRRGESYNEQFF TGTGCCACTCGGAGGGGGGAGTCCTACAATGAGCAGTTCTTC
TRBD2 - TRBJ2-2 TRBV7-9 CASSLGAGGPTGELFF TGTGCCAGCAGCTTAGGGGCGGGGGGACCCACCGGGGAGCTGTTTTTT
TRBD1 few TRBJ1-1 TRBV5-6 CASSWGGTGSTEAFF TGTGCCAGCAGCTGGGGGGGGACAGGGTCCACTGAAGCTTTCTTT
- - TRBJ2-6 TRBV21-1 CASSSVIGQQLSGANVLTF TGTGCCAGCAGCTCAGTGATCGGTCAGCAACTCTCTGGGGCCAACGTCCTGACTTTC
- - TRBJ1-4 TRBV6-5 CASSYSWTATNEKLFF TGTGCCAGCAGTTACTCATGGACAGCAACTAATGAAAAACTGTTTTTT
TRBD2 - TRBJ2-5 TRBV7-9 CASSFAGGIQETQYF TGTGCCAGCAGCTTCGCGGGGGGAATCCAAGAGACCCAGTACTTC
TRBD1 - TRBJ1-4 TRBV30 CAWSPQGLRREKLFF TGTGCCTGGAGTCCACAGGGGCTTCGGAGGGAAAAACTGTTTTTT
- once TRBJ1-1 TRBV6-5 CASSPRGGGGEAFF TGTGCCAGCAGTCCCAGGGGCGGAGGAGGTGAAGCTTTCTTT
- - TRBJ2-1 TRBV9 CASAGLNDGGQFF TGTGCCAGCGCCGGGCTGAACGACGGCGGGCAGTTCTTC
- few TRBJ1-1 TRBV9 CASSVALGREAFF TGTGCCAGCAGCGTAGCTTTGGGCCGGGAAGCTTTCTTT
- - TRBJ1-1 TRBV7-9 CASSSGTNTEAFF TGTGCCAGCAGCTCCGGGACGAACACTGAAGCTTTCTTT